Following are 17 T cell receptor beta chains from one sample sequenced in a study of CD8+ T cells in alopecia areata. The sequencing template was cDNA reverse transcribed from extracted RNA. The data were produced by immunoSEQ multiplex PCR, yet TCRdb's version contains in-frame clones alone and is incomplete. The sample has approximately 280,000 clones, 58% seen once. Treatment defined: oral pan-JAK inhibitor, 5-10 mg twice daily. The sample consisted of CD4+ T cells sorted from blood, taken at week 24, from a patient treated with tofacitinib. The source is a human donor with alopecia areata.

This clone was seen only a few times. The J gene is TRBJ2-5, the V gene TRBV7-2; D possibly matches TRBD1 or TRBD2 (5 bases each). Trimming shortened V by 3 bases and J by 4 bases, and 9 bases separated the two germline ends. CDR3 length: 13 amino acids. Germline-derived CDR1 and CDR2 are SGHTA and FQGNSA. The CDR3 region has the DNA TGTGCCAGCAGCTTGGGGGATTCAGAGACCCAGTACTTC. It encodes CASSLGDSETQYF. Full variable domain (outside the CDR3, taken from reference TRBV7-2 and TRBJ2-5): GAGVSQSPSNKVTEKGKDVELRCDPISGHTALYWYRQSLGQGLEFLIYFQGNSAPDKSGLPSDRFSAERTGGSVSTLTIQRTQQEDSAVYLCASSLGDSETQYFGPGTRLLVL.

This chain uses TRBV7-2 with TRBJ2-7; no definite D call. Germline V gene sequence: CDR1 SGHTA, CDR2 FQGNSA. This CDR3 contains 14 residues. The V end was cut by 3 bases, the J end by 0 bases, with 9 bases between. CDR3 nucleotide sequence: TGTGCCAGCAGCTTTCCGGGCCTCTCCTACGAGCAGTACTTC. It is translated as CASSFPGLSYEQYF.

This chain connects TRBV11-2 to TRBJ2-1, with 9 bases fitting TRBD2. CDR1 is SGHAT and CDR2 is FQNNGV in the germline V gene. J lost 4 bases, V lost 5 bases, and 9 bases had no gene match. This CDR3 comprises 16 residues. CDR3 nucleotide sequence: TGTGCCAGCAGCGCCCTGCTCGCGGGGGGGTACAATGAGCAGTTCTTC. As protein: CASSALLAGGYNEQFF.

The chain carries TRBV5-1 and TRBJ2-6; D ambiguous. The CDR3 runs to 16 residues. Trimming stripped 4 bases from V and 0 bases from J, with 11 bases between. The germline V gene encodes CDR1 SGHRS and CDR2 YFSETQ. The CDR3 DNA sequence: TGCGCCAGCAGCCCCACCTCCTACTCTGGGGCCAACGTCCTGACTTTC. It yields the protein CASSPTSYSGANVLTF.

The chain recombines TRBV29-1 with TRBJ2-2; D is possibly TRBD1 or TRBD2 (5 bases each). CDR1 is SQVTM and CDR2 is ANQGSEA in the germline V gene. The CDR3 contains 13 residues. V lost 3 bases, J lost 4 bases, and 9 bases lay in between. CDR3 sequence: CSVDFGGTGELFF. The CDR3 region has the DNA TGCAGCGTTGATTTTGGGGGCACCGGGGAGCTGTTTTTT.

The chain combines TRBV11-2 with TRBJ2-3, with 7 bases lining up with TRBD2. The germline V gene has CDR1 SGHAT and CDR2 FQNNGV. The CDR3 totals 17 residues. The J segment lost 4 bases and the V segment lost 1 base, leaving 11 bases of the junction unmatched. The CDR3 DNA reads TGTGCCAGCAGCTTAGCCAGACTAGCCCCGGTTTCAGATACGCAGTATTTT. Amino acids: CASSLARLAPVSDTQYF.

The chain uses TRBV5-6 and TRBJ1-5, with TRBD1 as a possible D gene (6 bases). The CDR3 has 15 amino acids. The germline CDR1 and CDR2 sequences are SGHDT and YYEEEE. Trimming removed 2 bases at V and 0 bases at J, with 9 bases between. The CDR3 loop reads CASSLGGSSNQPQHF. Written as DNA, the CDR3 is TGTGCCAGCAGCTTAGGGGGATCTAGCAATCAGCCCCAGCATTTT.

CDR3 nucleotide sequence: TGCAGCGTTGTTCAAAAGCTCCGCGAGCAGTACTTC. It yields the protein CSVVQKLREQYF. J is TRBJ2-7 and V is TRBV29-1; D unresolved. The CDR3 totals 12 residues. V was pared by 4 bases and J by 6 bases, with 13 bases between. CDR1 SQVTM and CDR2 ANQGSEA come from the germline V gene.

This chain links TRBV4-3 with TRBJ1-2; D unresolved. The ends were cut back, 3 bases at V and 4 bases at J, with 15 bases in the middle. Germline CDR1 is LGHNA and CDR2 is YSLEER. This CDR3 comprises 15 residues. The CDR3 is CASSHPGPRSYGYTF. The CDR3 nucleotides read TGCGCCAGCAGCCACCCTGGGCCTAGGAGCTATGGCTACACCTTC.

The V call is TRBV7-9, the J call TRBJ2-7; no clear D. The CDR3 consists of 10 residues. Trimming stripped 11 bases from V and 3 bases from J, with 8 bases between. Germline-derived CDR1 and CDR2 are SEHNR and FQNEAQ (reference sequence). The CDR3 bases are TGTGCCCACGGGTACTACGAGCAGTACTTC. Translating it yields CAHGYYEQYF.

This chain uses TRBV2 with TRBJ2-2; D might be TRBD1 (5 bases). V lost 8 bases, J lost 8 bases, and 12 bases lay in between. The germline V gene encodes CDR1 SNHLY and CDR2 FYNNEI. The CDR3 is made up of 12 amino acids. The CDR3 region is CASAYGAGELFF. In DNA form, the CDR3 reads TGTGCCAGCGCCTATGGGGCGGGGGAGCTGTTTTTT. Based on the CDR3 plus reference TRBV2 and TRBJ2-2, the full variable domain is EPEVTQTPSHQVTQMGQEVILRCVPISNHLYFYWYRQILGQKVEFLVSFYNNEISEKSEIFDDQFSVERPDGSNFTLKIRSTKLEDSAMYFCASAYGAGELFFGEGSRLTVL.

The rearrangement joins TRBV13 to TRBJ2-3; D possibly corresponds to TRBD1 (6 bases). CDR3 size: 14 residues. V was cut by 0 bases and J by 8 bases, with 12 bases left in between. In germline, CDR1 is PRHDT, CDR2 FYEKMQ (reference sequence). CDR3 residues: CASSLGTGDGTQYF. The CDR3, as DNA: TGTGCCAGCAGCTTAGGGACAGGTGATGGTACGCAGTATTTT. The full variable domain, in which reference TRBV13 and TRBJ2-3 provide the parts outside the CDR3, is AAGVIQSPRHLIKEKRETATLKCYPIPRHDTVYWYQQGPGQDPQFLISFYEKMQSDKGSIPDRFSAQQFSDYHSELNMSSLELGDSALYFCASSLGTGDGTQYFGPGTRLTVL.

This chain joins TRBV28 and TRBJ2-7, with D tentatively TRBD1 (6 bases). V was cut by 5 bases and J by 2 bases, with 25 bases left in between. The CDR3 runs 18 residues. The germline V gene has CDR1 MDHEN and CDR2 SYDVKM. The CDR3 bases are TGTGCCAGCAGTCTCTCTCTACTTAACAGGGACCTCACCTACGAGCAGTACTTC. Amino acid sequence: CASSLSLLNRDLTYEQYF.

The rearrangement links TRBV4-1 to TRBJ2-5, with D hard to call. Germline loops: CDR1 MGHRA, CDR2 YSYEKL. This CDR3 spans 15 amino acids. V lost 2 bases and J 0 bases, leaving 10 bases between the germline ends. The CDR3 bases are TGCGCCAGCAGCCAATCCTCAAAGTACCAAGAGACCCAGTACTTC. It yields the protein CASSQSSKYQETQYF.

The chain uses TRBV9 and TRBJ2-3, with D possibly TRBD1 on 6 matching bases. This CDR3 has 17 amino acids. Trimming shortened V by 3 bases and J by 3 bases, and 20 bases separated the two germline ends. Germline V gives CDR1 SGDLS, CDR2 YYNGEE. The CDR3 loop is CASSGLWGHRVTDTQYF. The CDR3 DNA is TGTGCCAGCAGCGGGCTCTGGGGACACCGGGTGACAGATACGCAGTATTTT.

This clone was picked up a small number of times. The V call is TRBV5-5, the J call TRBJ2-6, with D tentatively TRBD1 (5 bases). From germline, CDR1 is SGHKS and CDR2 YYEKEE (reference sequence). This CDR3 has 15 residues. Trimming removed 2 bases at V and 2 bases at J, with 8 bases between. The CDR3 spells CASSFLRAGANVLTF. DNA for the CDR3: TGTGCCAGCAGCTTTCTCAGGGCTGGGGCCAACGTCCTGACTTTC. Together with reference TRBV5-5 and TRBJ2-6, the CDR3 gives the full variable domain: DAGVTQSPTHLIKTRGQQVTLRCSPISGHKSVSWYQQVLGQGPQFIFQYYEKEERGRGNFPDRFSARQFPNYSSELNVNALLLGDSALYLCASSFLRAGANVLTFGAGSRLTVL.

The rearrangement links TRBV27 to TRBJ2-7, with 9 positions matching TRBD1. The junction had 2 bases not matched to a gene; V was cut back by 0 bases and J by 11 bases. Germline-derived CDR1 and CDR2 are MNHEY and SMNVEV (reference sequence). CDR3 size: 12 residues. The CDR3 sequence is CASSLSGQGKYF. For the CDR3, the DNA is TGTGCCAGCAGTTTATCCGGACAGGGGAAGTACTTC.